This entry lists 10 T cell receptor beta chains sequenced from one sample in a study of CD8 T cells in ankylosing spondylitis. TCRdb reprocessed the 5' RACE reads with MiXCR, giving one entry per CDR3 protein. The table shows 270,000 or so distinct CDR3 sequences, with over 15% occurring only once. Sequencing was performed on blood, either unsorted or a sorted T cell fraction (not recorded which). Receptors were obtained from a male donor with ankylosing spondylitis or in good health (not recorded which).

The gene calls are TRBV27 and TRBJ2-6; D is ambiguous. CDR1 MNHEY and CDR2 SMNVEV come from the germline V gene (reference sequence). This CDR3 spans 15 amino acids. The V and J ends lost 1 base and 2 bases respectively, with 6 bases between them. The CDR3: CASSLYSPGANVLTF. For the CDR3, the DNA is TGTGCCAGCAGTTTATACTCTCCTGGGGCCAACGTCCTGACTTTC.

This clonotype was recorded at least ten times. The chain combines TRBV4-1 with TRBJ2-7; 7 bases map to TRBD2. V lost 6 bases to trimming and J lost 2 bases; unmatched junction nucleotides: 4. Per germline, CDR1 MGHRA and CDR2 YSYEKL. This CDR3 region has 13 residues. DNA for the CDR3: TGCGCCAGCAGTAGCGGGCTTGCCTACGAGCAGTACTTC. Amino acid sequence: CASSSGLAYEQYF.

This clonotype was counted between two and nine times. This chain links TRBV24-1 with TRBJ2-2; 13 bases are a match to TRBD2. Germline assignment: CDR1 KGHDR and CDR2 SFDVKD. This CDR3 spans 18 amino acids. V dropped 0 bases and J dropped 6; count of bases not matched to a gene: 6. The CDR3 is CATSDLSGLAGDPGELFF. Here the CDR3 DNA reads TGTGCCACCAGTGATTTGTCAGGACTAGCGGGAGATCCCGGGGAGCTGTTTTTT.

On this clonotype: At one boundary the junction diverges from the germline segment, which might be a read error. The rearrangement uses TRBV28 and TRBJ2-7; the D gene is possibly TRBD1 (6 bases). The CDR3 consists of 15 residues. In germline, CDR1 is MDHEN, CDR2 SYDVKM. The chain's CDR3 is CASSPLGTSNHELYF. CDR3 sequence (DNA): TGTGCCAGCAGCCCTCTGGGGACATCCAACCACGAGCTGTACTTC.

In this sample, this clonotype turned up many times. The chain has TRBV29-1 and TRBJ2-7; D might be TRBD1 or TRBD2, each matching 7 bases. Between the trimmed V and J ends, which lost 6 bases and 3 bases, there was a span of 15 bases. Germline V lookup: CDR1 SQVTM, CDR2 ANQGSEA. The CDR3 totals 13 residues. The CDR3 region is CSVAGGTNYEQYF. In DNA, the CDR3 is TGCAGCGTAGCAGGGGGGACTAACTACGAGCAGTACTTC.

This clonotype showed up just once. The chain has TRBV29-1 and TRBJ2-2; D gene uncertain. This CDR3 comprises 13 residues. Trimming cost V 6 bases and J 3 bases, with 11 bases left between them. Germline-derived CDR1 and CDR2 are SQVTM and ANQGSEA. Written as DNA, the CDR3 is TGCAGCGTCGACCCCTCGGACACCGGGGAGCTGTTTTTT. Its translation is CSVDPSDTGELFF.

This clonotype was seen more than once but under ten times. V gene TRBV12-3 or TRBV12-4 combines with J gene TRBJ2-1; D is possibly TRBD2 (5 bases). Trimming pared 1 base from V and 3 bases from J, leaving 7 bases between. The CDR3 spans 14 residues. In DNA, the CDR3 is TGTGCCAGCAGTTTAGGCGGGCGCTACAATGAGCAGTTCTTC. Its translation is CASSLGGRYNEQFF.

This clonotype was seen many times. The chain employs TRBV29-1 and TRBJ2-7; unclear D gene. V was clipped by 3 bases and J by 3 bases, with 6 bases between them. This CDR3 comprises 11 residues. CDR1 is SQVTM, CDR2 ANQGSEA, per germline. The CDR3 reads CSVETLYEQYF. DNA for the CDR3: TGCAGCGTTGAGACACTCTACGAGCAGTACTTC.

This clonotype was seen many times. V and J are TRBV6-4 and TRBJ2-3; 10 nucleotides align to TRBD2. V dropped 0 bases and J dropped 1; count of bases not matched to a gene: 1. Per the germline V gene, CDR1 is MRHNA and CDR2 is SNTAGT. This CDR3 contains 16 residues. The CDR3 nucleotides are TGTGCCAGCAGTGACTCCGGGACTAGCGGCACAGATACGCAGTATTTT. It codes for CASSDSGTSGTDTQYF.

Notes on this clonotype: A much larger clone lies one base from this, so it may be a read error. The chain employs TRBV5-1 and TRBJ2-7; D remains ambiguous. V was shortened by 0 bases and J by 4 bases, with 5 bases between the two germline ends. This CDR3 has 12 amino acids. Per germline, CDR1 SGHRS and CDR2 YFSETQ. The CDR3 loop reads CASSLEEYEQYF. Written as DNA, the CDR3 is TGCGCCAGCAGCTTGGAGGAGTACGAGCAGTACTTC. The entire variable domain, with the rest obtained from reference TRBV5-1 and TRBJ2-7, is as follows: KAGVTQTPRYLIKTRGQQVTLSCSPISGHRSVSWYQQTPGQGLQFLFEYFSETQRNKGNFPGRFSGRQFSNSRSEMNVSTLELGDSALYLCASSLEEYEQYFGPGTRLTVT.